Listed below are T cell receptor beta chains from one sample, sequenced in a study of blood T cell repertoires in COVID-19. Here immunoSEQ multiplex PCR was the method, and the copy in TCRdb shows in-frame clones only, minus some. The sample consists of about half a million clones, roughly nine tenths of them appearing once. Sequenced material: PBMCs or T cells enriched from blood (not recorded which). The source is a woman in her sixties or seventies who had recovered from COVID-19. The CDR3 runs from the conserved cysteine through the conserved F or W. A D gene is named only where the DNA matches it firmly. Some rows mark clone size as missing; the rest say once, few, many or name a class of expanded clone.

cdr3_aa: CASSSGTSGTDTQYF
cdr3_nt: TGCGCCAGCAGCTCCGGGACTAGCGGCACAGATACGCAGTATTTT
v_call: TRBV5-1
d_call: TRBD2
j_call: TRBJ2-3
clone_size: .

cdr3_aa: CASSGIRGSQPQHF
cdr3_nt: TGTGCCAGCAGTGGCATCAGGGGTAGTCAGCCCCAGCATTTT
v_call: TRBV28
d_call: .
j_call: TRBJ1-5
clone_size: few

cdr3_aa: CASNPTGYYSPLHF
cdr3_nt: TGTGCCAGTAATCCGACAGGGTATTATTCACCCCTCCACTTT
v_call: TRBV19
d_call: TRBD1
j_call: TRBJ1-6
clone_size: .

cdr3_aa: CASSPSGHGVETQYF
cdr3_nt: TGTGCCAGCAGTCCCTCCGGACACGGCGTCGAGACCCAGTACTTC
v_call: TRBV6-5
d_call: .
j_call: TRBJ2-5
clone_size: once

cdr3_aa: CAIMTSGGFYGYTF
cdr3_nt: TGTGCCATCATGACCTCGGGGGGGTTCTATGGCTACACCTTC
v_call: TRBV10-3
d_call: .
j_call: TRBJ1-2
clone_size: .

cdr3_aa: CASSPDRTNEKLFF
cdr3_nt: TGTGCCAGCAGCCCGGACAGGACTAATGAAAAACTGTTTTTT
v_call: TRBV28
d_call: TRBD1
j_call: TRBJ1-4
clone_size: .

cdr3_aa: CSASTQGTQPQHF
cdr3_nt: TGCAGTGCTAGTACACAGGGGACGCAGCCCCAGCATTTT
v_call: TRBV20-1
d_call: TRBD1
j_call: TRBJ1-5
clone_size: few

cdr3_aa: CASSHSKGANTEAFF
cdr3_nt: TGTGCCAGCAGCCATTCCAAGGGGGCGAACACTGAAGCTTTCTTT
v_call: TRBV9
d_call: TRBD1
j_call: TRBJ1-1
clone_size: .

cdr3_aa: CASSLPPGYQETQYF
cdr3_nt: TGTGCCAGCAGCCTCCCCCCGGGGTACCAAGAGACCCAGTACTTC
v_call: TRBV3-1/TRBV3-2
d_call: .
j_call: TRBJ2-5
clone_size: .

cdr3_aa: CASSLGGQGSYGYTF
cdr3_nt: TGTGCCAGCAGCTTAGGGGGACAGGGGAGCTATGGCTACACCTTC
v_call: TRBV7-9
d_call: TRBD1
j_call: TRBJ1-2
clone_size: .

cdr3_aa: CASSLAGRGEKLFF
cdr3_nt: TGCGCCAGCAGCTTGGCGGGGAGGGGTGAAAAACTGTTTTTT
v_call: TRBV5-1
d_call: .
j_call: TRBJ1-4
clone_size: .

cdr3_aa: CASSSRTGVQNSPLHF
cdr3_nt: TGTGCCAGCAGTTCAAGGACAGGGGTACAGAATTCACCCCTCCACTTT
v_call: TRBV6-5
d_call: TRBD1
j_call: TRBJ1-6
clone_size: .

cdr3_aa: CASSGQRATEAFF
cdr3_nt: TGTGCCAGCAGTGGTCAGCGGGCCACTGAAGCTTTCTTT
v_call: TRBV2
d_call: .
j_call: TRBJ1-1
clone_size: .

cdr3_aa: CATQDRGDYGYTF
cdr3_nt: TGTGCCACCCAGGACAGGGGGGACTATGGCTACACCTTC
v_call: TRBV10-3
d_call: TRBD1
j_call: TRBJ1-2
clone_size: .

cdr3_aa: CASGDFGIGEQFF
cdr3_nt: TGTGCCAGTGGGGACTTCGGAATTGGTGAGCAGTTCTTC
v_call: TRBV19
d_call: .
j_call: TRBJ2-1
clone_size: .

cdr3_aa: CASSPRTSGGGNEQFF
cdr3_nt: TGTGCCAGCAGCCCTCGGACTAGCGGGGGGGGAAATGAGCAGTTCTTC
v_call: TRBV4-2
d_call: TRBD2
j_call: TRBJ2-1
clone_size: .

cdr3_aa: CASSPFGLRANYEQYF
cdr3_nt: TGTGCCAGCAGTCCATTTGGATTGCGAGCGAACTACGAGCAGTACTTC
v_call: TRBV27
d_call: .
j_call: TRBJ2-7
clone_size: .

cdr3_aa: CAWSHHNQGYTGELFF
cdr3_nt: TGTGCCTGGAGTCACCACAACCAGGGGTACACCGGGGAGCTGTTTTTT
v_call: TRBV30
d_call: .
j_call: TRBJ2-2
clone_size: .

cdr3_aa: CASSLVAGAFGNTIYF
cdr3_nt: TGTGCCAGCAGCTTGGTAGCTGGGGCCTTCGGAAACACCATATATTTT
v_call: TRBV5-6
d_call: .
j_call: TRBJ1-3
clone_size: few

cdr3_aa: CASSKGLTGTGGTRGYGYTF
cdr3_nt: TGTGCCAGCAGCAAAGGCCTCACCGGGACAGGGGGCACTAGAGGGTATGGCTACACCTTC
v_call: TRBV21-1
d_call: .
j_call: TRBJ1-2
clone_size: .

cdr3_aa: CSAIAPGNNYGYTF
cdr3_nt: TGCAGCGCTATCGCCCCGGGGAATAACTATGGCTACACCTTC
v_call: TRBV29-1
d_call: .
j_call: TRBJ1-2
clone_size: .

cdr3_aa: CATSDFSGYEQFF
cdr3_nt: TGTGCCACCAGTGATTTCAGCGGCTATGAGCAGTTCTTC
v_call: TRBV24-1
d_call: .
j_call: TRBJ2-1
clone_size: .

cdr3_aa: CASSFLSGTDTQYF
cdr3_nt: TGTGCCAGCAGTTTCCTCTCCGGCACAGATACGCAGTATTTT
v_call: TRBV28
d_call: .
j_call: TRBJ2-3
clone_size: few

cdr3_aa: CASSPGQNEKLFF
cdr3_nt: TGTGCCAGCAGCCCTGGACAGAATGAAAAACTGTTTTTT
v_call: TRBV7-2
d_call: .
j_call: TRBJ1-4
clone_size: .

cdr3_aa: CASSSDGVFTEAFF
cdr3_nt: TGCGCCAGCAGCTCGGACGGGGTATTCACTGAAGCTTTCTTT
v_call: TRBV5-1
d_call: .
j_call: TRBJ1-1
clone_size: .

cdr3_aa: CASSQGPTGNYGYTF
cdr3_nt: TGTGCCAGCAGCCAGGGCCCGACAGGGAACTATGGCTACACCTTC
v_call: TRBV3-1/TRBV3-2
d_call: TRBD1
j_call: TRBJ1-2
clone_size: few

cdr3_aa: CASSLAIGTEAFF
cdr3_nt: TGCGCCAGCAGCTTGGCCATCGGCACTGAAGCTTTCTTT
v_call: TRBV5-1
d_call: .
j_call: TRBJ1-1
clone_size: once

cdr3_aa: CASKQGYEQYF
cdr3_nt: TGTGCCAGCAAGCAGGGTTACGAGCAGTACTTC
v_call: TRBV12-3/TRBV12-4
d_call: .
j_call: TRBJ2-7
clone_size: .

cdr3_aa: CASSRVSYNSPLHF
cdr3_nt: TGTGCCAGCAGCAGGGTGTCCTATAATTCACCCCTCCACTTT
v_call: TRBV2
d_call: .
j_call: TRBJ1-6
clone_size: .

cdr3_aa: CASSSTGEAFF
cdr3_nt: TGTGCCAGCAGCTCGACAGGGGAAGCTTTCTTT
v_call: TRBV12-3/TRBV12-4
d_call: TRBD1
j_call: TRBJ1-1
clone_size: .

cdr3_aa: CASIERGRGYEQYF
cdr3_nt: TGTGCCAGTATTGAGCGGGGAAGGGGCTACGAGCAGTACTTC
v_call: TRBV19
d_call: TRBD2
j_call: TRBJ2-7
clone_size: .

cdr3_aa: CASIGQGDGELFF
cdr3_nt: TGTGCCAGCATAGGACAGGGGGACGGGGAGCTGTTTTTT
v_call: TRBV6-5
d_call: TRBD1
j_call: TRBJ2-2
clone_size: .

cdr3_aa: CASSLKTGREKLFF
cdr3_nt: TGCGCCAGCAGCTTAAAGACAGGGCGTGAAAAACTGTTTTTT
v_call: TRBV5-1
d_call: TRBD1
j_call: TRBJ1-4
clone_size: .

cdr3_aa: CASSDRGNTIYF
cdr3_nt: TGTGCCAGCAGTGATCGTGGAAACACCATATATTTT
v_call: TRBV2
d_call: .
j_call: TRBJ1-3
clone_size: .

cdr3_aa: CASSPLAGSVGELFF
cdr3_nt: TGTGCCAGCAGTCCACTAGCGGGGTCGGTCGGGGAGCTGTTTTTT
v_call: TRBV2
d_call: TRBD2
j_call: TRBJ2-2
clone_size: once

cdr3_aa: CASSLFLTEAFF
cdr3_nt: TGTGCCAGCAGCCTGTTTCTCACTGAAGCTTTCTTT
v_call: TRBV28
d_call: .
j_call: TRBJ1-1
clone_size: once

cdr3_aa: CASSPLGGSNYGYTF
cdr3_nt: TGTGCCAGCAGCCCGTTGGGAGGGTCCAACTATGGCTACACCTTC
v_call: TRBV5-4
d_call: .
j_call: TRBJ1-2
clone_size: .

cdr3_aa: CASSGQVAGELFF
cdr3_nt: TGTGCCAGCAGCGGCCAGGTAGCCGGGGAGCTGTTTTTT
v_call: TRBV11-2
d_call: .
j_call: TRBJ2-2
clone_size: .

cdr3_aa: CASSESGTGIQPQHF
cdr3_nt: TGCGCCAGCAGTGAGTCGGGAACAGGGATTCAGCCCCAGCATTTT
v_call: TRBV10-2
d_call: .
j_call: TRBJ1-5
clone_size: .

cdr3_aa: CASSFNTGYEQYF
cdr3_nt: TGCGCCAGCAGCTTCAATACAGGGTACGAGCAGTACTTC
v_call: TRBV5-1
d_call: .
j_call: TRBJ2-7
clone_size: .

cdr3_aa: CATSGRPGQPSGNTIYF
cdr3_nt: TGTGCCACCAGTGGGCGACCGGGACAACCCTCTGGAAACACCATATATTTT
v_call: TRBV24-1
d_call: .
j_call: TRBJ1-3
clone_size: .

cdr3_aa: CASSLEGANSPLHF
cdr3_nt: TGTGCCAGCAGCTTAGAAGGGGCTAATTCACCCCTCCACTTT
v_call: TRBV7-2
d_call: .
j_call: TRBJ1-6
clone_size: .

cdr3_aa: CASSWLSPTNYGYTF
cdr3_nt: TGTGCCAGCAGTTGGTTAAGCCCAACTAACTATGGCTACACCTTC
v_call: TRBV27
d_call: .
j_call: TRBJ1-2
clone_size: .

cdr3_aa: CASSQSMGGPQGDTQYF
cdr3_nt: TGTGCCAGCAGCCAATCTATGGGGGGACCTCAAGGGGATACGCAGTATTTT
v_call: TRBV14
d_call: .
j_call: TRBJ2-3
clone_size: .

cdr3_aa: CASSKGSEAFF
cdr3_nt: TGTGCCAGCAGTAAAGGGAGTGAAGCTTTCTTT
v_call: TRBV12-3/TRBV12-4
d_call: .
j_call: TRBJ1-1
clone_size: .

cdr3_aa: CASSQRTGGTGELFF
cdr3_nt: TGCGCCAGCAGCCAAAGGACAGGGGGCACCGGGGAGCTGTTTTTT
v_call: TRBV4-1
d_call: TRBD1
j_call: TRBJ2-2
clone_size: .

cdr3_aa: CASSPTGSGYSGANVLTF
cdr3_nt: TGCGCCAGCAGCCCGACAGGGAGCGGGTACTCTGGGGCCAACGTCCTGACTTTC
v_call: TRBV5-1
d_call: .
j_call: TRBJ2-6
clone_size: .